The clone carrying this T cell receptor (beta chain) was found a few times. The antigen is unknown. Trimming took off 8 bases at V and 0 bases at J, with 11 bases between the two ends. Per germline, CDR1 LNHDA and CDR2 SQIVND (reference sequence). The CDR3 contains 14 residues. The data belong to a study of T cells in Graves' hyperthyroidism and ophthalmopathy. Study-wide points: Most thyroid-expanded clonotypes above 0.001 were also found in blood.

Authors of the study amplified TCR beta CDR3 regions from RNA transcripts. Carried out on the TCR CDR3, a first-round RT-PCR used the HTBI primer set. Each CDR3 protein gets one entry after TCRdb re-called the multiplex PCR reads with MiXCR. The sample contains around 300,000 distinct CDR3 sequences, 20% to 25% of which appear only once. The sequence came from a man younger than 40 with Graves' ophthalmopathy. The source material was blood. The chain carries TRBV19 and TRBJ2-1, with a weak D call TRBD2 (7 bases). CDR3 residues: CASGGGGSYNEQFF. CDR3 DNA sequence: TGTGCCAGTGGGGGCGGGGGCTCCTACAATGAGCAGTTCTTC.